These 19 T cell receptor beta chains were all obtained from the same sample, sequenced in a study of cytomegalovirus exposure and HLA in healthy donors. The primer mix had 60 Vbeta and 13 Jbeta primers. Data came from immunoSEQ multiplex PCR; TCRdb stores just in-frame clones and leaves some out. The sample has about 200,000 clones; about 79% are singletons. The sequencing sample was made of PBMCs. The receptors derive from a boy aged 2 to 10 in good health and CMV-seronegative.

The CDR3 sequence is CASSRDSPIGDTQYF. The CDR3 region has the DNA TGTGCCAGCAGTCGGGACAGCCCTATAGGAGATACGCAGTATTTT. The chain joins TRBV2 to TRBJ2-3; 7 nucleotides agree with TRBD1. From germline, CDR1 is SNHLY and CDR2 FYNNEI. The CDR3 has 15 residues. The trim removed 5 bases at V and 5 bases at J, leaving 10 bases unmatched.

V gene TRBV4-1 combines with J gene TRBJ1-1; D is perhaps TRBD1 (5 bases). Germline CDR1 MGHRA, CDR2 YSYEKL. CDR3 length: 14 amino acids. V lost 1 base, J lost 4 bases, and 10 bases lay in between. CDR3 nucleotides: TGCGCCAGCAGCCAAGCCGGGGGGGTCACTGAAGCTTTCTTT. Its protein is CASSQAGGVTEAFF.

CDR3 protein: CASSRTSEETQYF. The CDR3 DNA follows: TGCGCCAGCAGCCGGACTAGTGAAGAGACCCAGTACTTC. The J gene is TRBJ2-5, the V gene TRBV4-3; 7 bases agree with TRBD2. CDR1 and CDR2 (germline): LGHNA, YSLEER. Trimming at V came to 4 bases and at J to 3 bases, leaving 2 bases not matched to a gene. The CDR3 is 13 amino acids.

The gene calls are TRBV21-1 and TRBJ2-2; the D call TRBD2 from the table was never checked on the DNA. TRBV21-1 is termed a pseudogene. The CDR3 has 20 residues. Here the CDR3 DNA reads TGTGCCAGCAGCAAAGCGTATGGAACTAGCGGAGGAGTGAACACCGGGGAGCTGTTTTTT. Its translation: CASSKAYGTSGGVNTGELFF.

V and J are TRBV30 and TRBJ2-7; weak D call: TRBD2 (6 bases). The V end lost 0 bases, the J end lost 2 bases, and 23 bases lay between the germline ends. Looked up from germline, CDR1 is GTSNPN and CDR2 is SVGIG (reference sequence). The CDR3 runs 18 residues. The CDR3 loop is CAWSVLRPRRRGPYEQYF. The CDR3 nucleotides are TGTGCCTGGAGTGTACTCCGGCCTAGGAGGCGGGGCCCCTACGAGCAGTACTTC.

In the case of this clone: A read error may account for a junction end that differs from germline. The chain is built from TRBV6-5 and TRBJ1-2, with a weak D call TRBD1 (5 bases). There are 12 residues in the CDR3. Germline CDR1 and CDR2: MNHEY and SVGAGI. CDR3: CVSRGGVHGYTF. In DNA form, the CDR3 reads TGTGTCAGCCGGGGGGGGGTCCATGGCTACACCTTC.

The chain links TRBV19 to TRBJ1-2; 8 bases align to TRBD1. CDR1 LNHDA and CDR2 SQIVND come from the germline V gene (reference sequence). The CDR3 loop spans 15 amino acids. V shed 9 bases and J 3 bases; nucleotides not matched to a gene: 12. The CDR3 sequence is CASRPDRGGYYGYTF. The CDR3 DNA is TGTGCCAGCAGACCCGACAGGGGCGGGTACTATGGCTACACCTTC.

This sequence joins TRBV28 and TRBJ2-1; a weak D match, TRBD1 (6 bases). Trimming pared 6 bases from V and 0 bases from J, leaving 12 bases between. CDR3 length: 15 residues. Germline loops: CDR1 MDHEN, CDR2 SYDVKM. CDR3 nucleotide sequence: TGTGCCAGCAGAAACAGGGTTGTCTCCTACAATGAGCAGTTCTTC. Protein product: CASRNRVVSYNEQFF.

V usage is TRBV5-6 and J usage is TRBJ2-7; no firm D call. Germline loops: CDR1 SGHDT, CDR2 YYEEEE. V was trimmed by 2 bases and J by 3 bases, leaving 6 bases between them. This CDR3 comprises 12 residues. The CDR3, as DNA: TGTGCCAGCAGCTTAAACGGCTACGAGCAGTACTTC. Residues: CASSLNGYEQYF.

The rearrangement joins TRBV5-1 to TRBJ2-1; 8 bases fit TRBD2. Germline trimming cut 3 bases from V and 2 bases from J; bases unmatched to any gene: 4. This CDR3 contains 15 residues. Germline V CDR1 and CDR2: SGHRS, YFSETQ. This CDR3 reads CASSYTGGTYNEQFF. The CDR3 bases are TGCGCCAGCAGCTATACGGGGGGGACCTACAATGAGCAGTTCTTC.

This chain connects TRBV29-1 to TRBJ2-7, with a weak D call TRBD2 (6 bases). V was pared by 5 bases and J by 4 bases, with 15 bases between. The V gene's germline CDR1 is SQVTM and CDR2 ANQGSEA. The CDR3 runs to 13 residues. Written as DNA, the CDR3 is TGCAGCGTTTACCTCCCGGGGAGGTACGAGCAGTACTTC. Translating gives CSVYLPGRYEQYF.

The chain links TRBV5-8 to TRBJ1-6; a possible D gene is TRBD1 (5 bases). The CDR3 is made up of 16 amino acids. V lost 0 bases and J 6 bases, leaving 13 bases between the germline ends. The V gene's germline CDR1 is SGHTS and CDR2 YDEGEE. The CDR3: CASSLAGVGFNSPLHF. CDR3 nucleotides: TGTGCCAGCAGCTTGGCGGGGGTTGGTTTTAATTCACCCCTCCACTTT.

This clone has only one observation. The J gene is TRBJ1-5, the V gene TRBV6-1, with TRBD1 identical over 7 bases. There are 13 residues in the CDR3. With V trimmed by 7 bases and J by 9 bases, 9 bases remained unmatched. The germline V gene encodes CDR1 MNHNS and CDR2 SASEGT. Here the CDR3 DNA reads TGTGCCAGCACGGACAGGTCCATAAGGCCCCAGCATTTT. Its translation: CASTDRSIRPQHF.

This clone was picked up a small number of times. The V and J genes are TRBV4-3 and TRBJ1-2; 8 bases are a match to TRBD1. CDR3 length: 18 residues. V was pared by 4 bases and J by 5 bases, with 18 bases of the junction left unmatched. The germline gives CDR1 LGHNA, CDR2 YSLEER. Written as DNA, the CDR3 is TGCGCCAGCAGCCTGGTCTCCGGGACAGGCCTGAGGAGATATGGCTACACCTTC. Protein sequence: CASSLVSGTGLRRYGYTF.

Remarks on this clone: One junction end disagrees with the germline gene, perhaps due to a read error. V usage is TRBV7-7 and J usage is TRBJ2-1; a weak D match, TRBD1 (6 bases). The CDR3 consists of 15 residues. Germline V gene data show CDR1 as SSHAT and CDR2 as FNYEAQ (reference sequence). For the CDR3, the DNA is TGTGCTAGCAGCTTAGAGTTAGGCGGACAGAATGAGCAGTTCTTC. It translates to CASSLELGGQNEQFF. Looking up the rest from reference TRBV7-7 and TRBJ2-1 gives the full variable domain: GAGVSQSPRYKVTKRGQDVTLRCDPISSHATLYWYQQALGQGPEFLTYFNYEAQPDKSGLPSDRFSAERPEGSISTLTIQRTEQRDSAMYRCASSLELGGQNEQFFGPGTRLTVL.

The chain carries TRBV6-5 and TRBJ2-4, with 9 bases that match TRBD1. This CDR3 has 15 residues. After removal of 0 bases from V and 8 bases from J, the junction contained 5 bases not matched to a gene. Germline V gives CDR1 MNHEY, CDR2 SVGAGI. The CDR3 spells CASSYSTTGGYIQYF. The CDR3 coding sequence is TGTGCCAGCAGTTACTCGACGACAGGGGGATACATTCAGTACTTC.

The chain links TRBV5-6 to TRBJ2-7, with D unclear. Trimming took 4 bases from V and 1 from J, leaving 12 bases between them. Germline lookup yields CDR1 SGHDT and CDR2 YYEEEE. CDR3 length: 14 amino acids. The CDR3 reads CASSAPHSSYEQYF. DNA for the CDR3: TGTGCCAGCAGCGCCCCGCACAGTTCCTACGAGCAGTACTTC.

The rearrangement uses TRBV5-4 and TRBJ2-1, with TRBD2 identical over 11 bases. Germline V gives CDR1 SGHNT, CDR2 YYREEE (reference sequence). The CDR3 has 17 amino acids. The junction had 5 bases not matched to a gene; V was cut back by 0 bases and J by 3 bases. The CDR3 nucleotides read TGTGCCAGCAGCTTGGCCAGGGGACTAGCGGTCTACAATGAGCAGTTCTTC. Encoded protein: CASSLARGLAVYNEQFF.

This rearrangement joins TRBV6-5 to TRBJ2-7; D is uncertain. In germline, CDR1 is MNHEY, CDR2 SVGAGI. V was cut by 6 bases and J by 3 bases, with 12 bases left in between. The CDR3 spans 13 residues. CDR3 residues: CASSLTVNYEQYF. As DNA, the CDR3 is TGTGCCAGCAGCCTTACAGTGAACTACGAGCAGTACTTC.